This T cell receptor beta chain was captured in a study of beta chain features in type 1 diabetes. Study as a whole: Sorted cells numbering some 110 million were examined across all samples.

A CD45RO/CCR7/CD25/CD127/CD95/CD27 panel sorted naive, central memory, regulatory and stem cell-like memory CD4+ cells. This CDR3 has 13 residues. Trimming cost V 0 bases and J 8 bases, with 11 bases left between them. Germline CDR1 SGDLS, CDR2 YYNGEE. Every isolated RNA sample was fully reverse transcribed, so sequencing captured expressed TCRB transcripts. Method: immunoSEQ multiplex PCR; TCRdb's copy keeps in-frame clones and lacks some. Among roughly 40,000 clones, 45% to 50% were seen once, and the ten largest hold under 0.9%. The chain employs TRBV9 and TRBJ1-1; no clear D gene. This sequence was found in a woman under 30 in good health. The material sequenced was central memory CD4+ T cells from blood. The CDR3 region is CASSVVPSFEAFF. DNA for the CDR3: TGTGCCAGCAGCGTAGTTCCGTCCTTCGAAGCTTTCTTT. Based on the CDR3 plus reference TRBV9 and TRBJ1-1, the full variable domain is DSGVTQTPKHLITATGQRVTLRCSPRSGDLSVYWYQQSLDQGLQFLIQYYNGEERAKGNILERFSAQQFPDLHSELNLSSLELGDSALYFCASSVVPSFEAFFGQGTRLTVV.